Shown below are 22 T cell receptor beta chains from a single sample sequenced in a study of OX40 agonist ivuxolimab in advanced cancers. Sequencing was performed with immunoSEQ multiplex PCR; in TCRdb, only in-frame clones are kept and a portion is missing. This table has about 25,000 clones, 80% to 90% appearing once. The sample here was CD4+ or CD8+ T cells sorted from blood, taken in a trial of the OX40 agonist ivuxolimab. The source of these receptors is an adult with an advanced solid tumor such as melanoma, head and neck, liver or kidney cancer.

The V gene is TRBV4-1, the J gene TRBJ1-2; D gene unclear. V shed 2 bases and J shed 3 bases, with 13 bases lying between them. The germline V gene has CDR1 MGHRA and CDR2 YSYEKL. There are 15 residues in the CDR3. CDR3 region: CASSQRLQADYGYTF. The DNA for the CDR3 is TGCGCCAGCAGCCAAAGGTTGCAGGCTGACTATGGCTACACCTTC.

This sequence joins TRBV19 and TRBJ1-3; D unclear. The CDR3 sequence is 15 residues long. Germline V lookup: CDR1 LNHDA, CDR2 SQIVND (reference sequence). With 3 bases removed from V and 2 bases from J, the gap between germline ends came to 11 bases. The CDR3 spells CASSIERVTGNTIYF. CDR3 DNA: TGTGCCAGTAGTATTGAAAGGGTAACTGGAAACACCATATATTTT.

The chain joins TRBV7-8 to TRBJ1-3; TRBD1 matches at 7 bases. V was clipped by 4 bases and J by 3 bases; unmatched bases: 6. Germline CDR1 and CDR2: SGHVS and FQNEAQ. The CDR3 contains 15 residues. CDR3: CASSSEGAFGNTIYF. In DNA, the CDR3 is TGTGCCAGCAGCTCGGAGGGGGCATTTGGAAACACCATATATTTT.

The CDR3 is CASSQPGTANNEQFF. The CDR3 nucleotides read TGCGCCAGCAGCCAACCCGGGACGGCGAACAATGAGCAGTTCTTC. The rearrangement links TRBV4-1 to TRBJ2-1, with D perhaps matching TRBD1 or TRBD2 (5 bases each). This CDR3 region has 15 residues. Trimming pared 2 bases from V and 5 bases from J, leaving 13 bases between. From germline, CDR1 is MGHRA and CDR2 YSYEKL.

The chain is built from TRBV7-3 and TRBJ1-1, with unresolved D. Germline assignment: CDR1 SGHTA and CDR2 FQGTGA. CDR3 size: 12 residues. Trimming took off 5 bases at V and 5 bases at J, with 9 bases between the two ends. CDR3 sequence reads: CASSQDGTEAFF. CDR3 bases: TGTGCCAGCAGCCAGGACGGGACTGAAGCTTTCTTT.

V and J are TRBV6-6 and TRBJ2-7; D is perhaps TRBD1 or TRBD2 (5 bases each). This CDR3 has 14 amino acids. The V gene lost 4 bases and the J gene lost 3 bases, with 13 bases spanning the gap. The germline V gene encodes CDR1 MNHNY and CDR2 SVGAGI (reference sequence). In nucleotides, the CDR3 is TGTGCCAGCAGTTCCCATCCGGGACGCTACGAGCAGTACTTC. This sequence encodes CASSSHPGRYEQYF.

As DNA, the CDR3 is TGTGCCAGCAGCTTAGCACAGGGGTTGAGGACTGAAGCTTTCTTT. It encodes CASSLAQGLRTEAFF. The chain uses TRBV7-9 and TRBJ1-1; 7 positions agree with TRBD1. CDR3 size: 15 residues. J was trimmed by 5 bases and V by 0 bases; bases with no gene match: 6. The germline CDR1 and CDR2 sequences are SEHNR and FQNEAQ (reference sequence).

This rearrangement joins TRBV7-2 to TRBJ2-3; the match to TRBD2 covers 7 bases. CDR1 is SGHTA and CDR2 is FQGNSA in the germline V gene. This CDR3 spans 15 amino acids. V was pared by 4 bases and J by 6 bases, with 10 bases of the junction left unmatched. The DNA of the CDR3 is TGTGCCAGCAGCTCCCAGCGGGGCCAGAGGGATACGCAGTATTTT. Translated: CASSSQRGQRDTQYF. The variable domain in full, completed from reference TRBV7-2 and TRBJ2-3, reads GAGVSQSPSNKVTEKGKDVELRCDPISGHTALYWYRQSLGQGLEFLIYFQGNSAPDKSGLPSDRFSAERTGGSVSTLTIQRTQQEDSAVYLCASSSQRGQRDTQYFGPGTRLTVL.

The chain joins TRBV28 to TRBJ2-1, with 7 bases identical to TRBD1. The CDR3 loop spans 14 amino acids. The germline V gene encodes CDR1 MDHEN and CDR2 SYDVKM. Trimming cost V 1 base and J 6 bases; bases outside gene matches: 3. The CDR3 is CASSLSWTGNEQFF. DNA for the CDR3: TGTGCCAGCAGTTTATCCTGGACAGGCAATGAGCAGTTCTTC. The variable domain in full, with the rest retrieved from reference TRBV28 and TRBJ2-1, is DVKVTQSSRYLVKRTGEKVFLECVQDMDHENMFWYRQDPGLGLRLIYFSYDVKMKEKGDIPEGYSVSREKKERFSLILESASTNQTSMYLCASSLSWTGNEQFFGPGTRLTVL.

The chain is built from TRBV10-3 and TRBJ2-5; 8 positions match TRBD2. The CDR3 has 14 residues. J lost 2 bases, V lost 4 bases, and 3 bases had no gene match. From germline, CDR1 is ENHRY and CDR2 SYGVKD. CDR3 nucleotide sequence: TGTGCCATCAGTGTGACTAGCGAACAAGAGACCCAGTACTTC. It encodes CAISVTSEQETQYF.

The chain couples TRBV13 to TRBJ1-2; the match to TRBD1 covers 11 bases. Germline lookup yields CDR1 PRHDT and CDR2 FYEKMQ (reference sequence). V was clipped by 3 bases and J by 6 bases; unmatched bases: 0. This CDR3 spans 13 amino acids. The chain's CDR3 is CASSLGQGDGYTF. DNA for the CDR3: TGTGCCAGCAGCTTGGGACAGGGGGATGGCTACACCTTC.

This chain uses TRBV4-2 with TRBJ2-7, with 8 bases that match TRBD1. CDR1 and CDR2 from the germline V gene are LGHNA and YNFKEQ. CDR3 length: 15 residues. The V and J ends lost 0 bases and 6 bases, in that order; junction bases with no gene match: 7. The DNA for the CDR3 is TGTGCCAGCAGCCAAGAAACCGGGACAGGCGGCGAGCAGTACTTC. Translation gives CASSQETGTGGEQYF.

This chain links TRBV29-1 with TRBJ1-2; tentative D call: TRBD1 (6 bases). Trimming stripped 2 bases from V and 1 base from J, with 23 bases between. CDR1 and CDR2 (germline): SQVTM, ANQGSEA. CDR3 size: 18 residues. This CDR3 is CSVELRRDPDSRNYGYTF. The CDR3 DNA sequence: TGCAGCGTTGAATTACGCCGGGACCCGGACAGCCGTAACTATGGCTACACCTTC.

This rearrangement joins TRBV7-9 to TRBJ2-1; D is unresolved. Trimming stripped 5 bases from V and 8 bases from J, with 7 bases between. Germline V lookup: CDR1 SEHNR, CDR2 FQNEAQ (reference sequence). CDR3 length: 11 amino acids. CDR3 nucleotide sequence: TGTGCCAGCAGCCCCCCAGATGAGCAGTTCTTC. Its translation: CASSPPDEQFF.

The genes are TRBV27 and TRBJ2-7; the D call may be TRBD1 or TRBD2 (5 bases each). CDR1 is MNHEY, CDR2 SMNVEV, per germline (reference sequence). The CDR3 spans 13 residues. Trimming took off 2 bases at V and 4 bases at J, with 9 bases between the two ends. The CDR3 reads CASSLGTYYEQYF. In DNA form, the CDR3 reads TGTGCCAGCAGTTTAGGGACCTATTACGAGCAGTACTTC.

This clone was observed once. The chain combines TRBV7-9 with TRBJ1-1, with TRBD1 matching over 7 bases. The CDR3 runs to 16 residues. V shed 7 bases and J 6 bases; nucleotides not matched to a gene: 17. The V gene's germline CDR1 is SEHNR and CDR2 FQNEAQ (reference sequence). The CDR3 here is CASILRQGVGLAEAFF. In DNA form, the CDR3 reads TGTGCCAGCATCTTGAGACAGGGTGTTGGGTTAGCTGAAGCTTTCTTT. Supplemented by reference TRBV7-9 and TRBJ1-1, the full variable domain reads DTGVSQNPRHKITKRGQNVTFRCDPISEHNRLYWYRQTLGQGPEFLTYFQNEAQLEKSRLLSDRFSAERPKGSFSTLEIQRTEQGDSAMYLCASILRQGVGLAEAFFGQGTRLTVV.

This clone has only one observation. V and J are TRBV5-1 and TRBJ2-2, with D unclear. This CDR3 is built from 12 residues. Germline V gene data show CDR1 as SGHRS and CDR2 as YFSETQ. V lost 2 bases and J 2 bases, leaving 1 base between the germline ends. The CDR3 sequence is CASSFNTGELFF. In DNA, the CDR3 is TGCGCCAGCAGCTTTAACACCGGGGAGCTGTTTTTT.

The V and J genes are TRBV7-6 and TRBJ2-3; D not resolved. Germline values: CDR1 SGHVS, CDR2 FNYEAQ. The ends were cut back, 6 bases at V and 1 base at J, with 17 bases in the middle. This CDR3 comprises 16 residues. As DNA, the CDR3 is TGTGCCAGCAGGGAAGACCCCGGTGGTCGCACAGATACGCAGTATTTT. It codes for CASREDPGGRTDTQYF.

V gene TRBV5-3 combines with J gene TRBJ2-3, with 7 nucleotides matching TRBD1. TRBV5-3 is placed among ORFs of uncertain function. The CDR3 consists of 17 residues. J gave up 2 bases and V 4 bases, and 13 bases lay outside the gene matches. The CDR3: CARSLLVEGQFTDTQYF. For the CDR3, the DNA is TGTGCCAGAAGCCTCCTTGTCGAGGGACAGTTCACAGATACGCAGTATTTT.

This clone was seen more than once but under ten times. The chain carries TRBV6-4 and TRBJ2-3, with D possibly being TRBD2 (5 bases). The CDR3 covers 15 residues. Germline loops: CDR1 MRHNA, CDR2 SNTAGT. Trimming pared 3 bases from V and 0 bases from J, leaving 10 bases between. CDR3: CASSEKSGSTDTQYF. In DNA, the CDR3 is TGTGCCAGCAGTGAAAAAAGCGGTAGCACAGATACGCAGTATTTT.

The rearrangement links TRBV27 to TRBJ1-6; D perhaps matches TRBD1 (5 bases). The CDR3 is 15 amino acids. V was trimmed by 1 base and J by 7 bases, leaving 11 bases between them. Germline CDR1 and CDR2: MNHEY and SMNVEV (reference sequence). CDR3: CASSLFWGGNSPLHF. Here the CDR3 DNA reads TGTGCCAGCAGTTTATTTTGGGGCGGGAATTCACCCCTCCACTTT.

The chain recombines TRBV10-3 with TRBJ2-7; D may match TRBD1 or TRBD2 (5 bases each). There are 11 residues in the CDR3. Germline V gene lookup returns CDR1 ENHRY and CDR2 SYGVKD. The V end lost 9 bases, the J end lost 3 bases, and 9 bases lay between the germline ends. CDR3 loop: CAIAGSYEQYF. For the CDR3, the DNA is TGTGCCATTGCAGGGAGCTACGAGCAGTACTTC.